This entry features one T cell receptor beta chain sequence. Its antigen is still unknown. The source of the sample is a study of response to subunit inactivated influenza vaccine. Notes on the study in general: Only a handful of new T cells, the authors suggested, are recruited with each seasonal influenza vaccination.

Trimming removed 3 bases at V and 0 bases at J, with 8 bases between. Germline CDR1 ENHRY, CDR2 SYGVKD. This CDR3 is built from 14 residues. TCRdb passed the RT-PCR reads through MiXCR, listing each CDR3 protein once. The sample yields 650,000 to 850,000 distinct CDR3 sequences, about 15% seen once. This TCR was recovered from a man over 45 who received an inactivated influenza vaccine. The sequences come from PBMCs from blood, collected around 14 days before vaccination. The chain recombines TRBV10-3 with TRBJ2-5; the D is unclear. The CDR3 DNA sequence: TGTGCCATCAGTGACATTTCAAACCAAGAGACCCAGTACTTC. Translation: CAISDISNQETQYF.